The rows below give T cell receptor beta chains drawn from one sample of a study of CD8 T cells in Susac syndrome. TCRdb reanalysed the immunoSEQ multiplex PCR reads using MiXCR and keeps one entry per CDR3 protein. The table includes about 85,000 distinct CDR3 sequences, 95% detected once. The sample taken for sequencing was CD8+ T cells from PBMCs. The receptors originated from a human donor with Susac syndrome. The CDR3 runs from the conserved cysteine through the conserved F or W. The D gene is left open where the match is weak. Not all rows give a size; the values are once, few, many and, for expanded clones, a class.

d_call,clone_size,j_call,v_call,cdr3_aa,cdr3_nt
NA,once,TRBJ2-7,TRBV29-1,CSAPGSVTGEQYF,TGCAGCGCCCCCGGCTCTGTGACCGGCGAGCAGTACTTC
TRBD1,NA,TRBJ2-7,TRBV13,CASSPDRDEQYF,TGTGCCAGCAGCCCAGACAGGGACGAGCAGTACTTC
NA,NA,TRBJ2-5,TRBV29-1,CSIKQETQYF,TGCAGCATTAAACAGGAGACCCAGTACTTC
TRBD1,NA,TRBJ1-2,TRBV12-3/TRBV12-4,CASSPRQGWGYTF,TGTGCCAGCAGTCCCCGACAGGGCTGGGGCTACACCTTC
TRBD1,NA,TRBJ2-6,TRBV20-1,CSAAGTAGSGANVLTF,TGCAGTGCTGCCGGGACAGCTGGCTCTGGGGCCAACGTCCTGACTTTC
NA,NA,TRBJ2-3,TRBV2,CASSETGPDTQYF,TGTGCCAGCAGCGAAACAGGGCCAGATACGCAGTATTTT
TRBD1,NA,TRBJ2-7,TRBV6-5,CASRSGQVAYEQYF,TGTGCCAGCAGATCAGGACAGGTAGCCTACGAGCAGTACTTC
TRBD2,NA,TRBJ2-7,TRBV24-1,CATSAGVGEQYF,TGTGCCACCTCCGCGGGAGTCGGCGAGCAGTACTTC
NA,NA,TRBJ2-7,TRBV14,CASSLGYGAYEQYF,TGTGCCAGCAGCCTAGGGTATGGGGCCTACGAGCAGTACTTC
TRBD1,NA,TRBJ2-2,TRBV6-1,CASSGDSLANTGELFF,TGTGCCAGCAGTGGGGACAGTCTTGCGAACACCGGGGAGCTGTTTTTT
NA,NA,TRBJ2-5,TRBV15,CATRGPIQETQYF,TGTGCCACCCGGGGGCCAATCCAAGAGACCCAGTACTTC
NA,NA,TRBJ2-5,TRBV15,CATSGALWGAEETQYF,TGTGCCACCAGCGGGGCCCTATGGGGGGCTGAAGAGACCCAGTACTTC
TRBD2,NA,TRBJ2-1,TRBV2,CARFGREGENEQFF,TGTGCCAGATTCGGACGGGAGGGCGAGAATGAGCAGTTCTTC
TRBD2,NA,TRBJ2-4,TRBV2,CASSEWLADKNIQYF,TGTGCCAGCAGTGAGTGGCTAGCGGACAAAAACATTCAGTACTTC
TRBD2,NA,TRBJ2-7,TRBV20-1,CSATSSGRADEQYF,TGCAGTGCTACCTCTAGCGGGAGGGCCGACGAGCAGTACTTC
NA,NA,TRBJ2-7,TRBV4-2,CASSQQAGTPSYEQYF,TGTGCCAGCAGCCAACAGGCCGGGACACCTTCCTACGAGCAGTACTTC
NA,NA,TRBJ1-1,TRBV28,CASSSDRDPEAFF,TGTGCCAGCAGTTCCGACCGGGACCCTGAAGCTTTCTTT
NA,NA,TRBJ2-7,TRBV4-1,CASSQQLTSYEQYF,TGCGCCAGCAGCCAACAATTAACAAGCTACGAGCAGTACTTC
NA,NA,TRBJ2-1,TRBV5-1,CASSPDPDNEQFF,TGCGCCAGCAGCCCCGACCCGGACAATGAGCAGTTCTTC
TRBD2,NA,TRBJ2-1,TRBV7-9,CASSLGPGGSSYNEQFF,TGTGCCAGCAGCTTAGGTCCCGGCGGGAGCTCCTACAATGAGCAGTTCTTC
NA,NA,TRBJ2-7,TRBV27,CASGFGSYEQYF,TGTGCCAGCGGGTTCGGGTCCTACGAGCAGTACTTC
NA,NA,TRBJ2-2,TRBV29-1,CSVTPGAGELFF,TGCAGCGTGACACCAGGGGCCGGGGAGCTGTTTTTT
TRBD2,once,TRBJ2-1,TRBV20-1,CSASIYQAGLAGLGLNNEQFF,TGCAGTGCTAGCATATACCAAGCCGGACTAGCGGGGCTCGGCCTAAACAATGAGCAGTTCTTC
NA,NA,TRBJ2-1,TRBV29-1,CSVEMVGRHEQFF,TGCAGCGTTGAAATGGTCGGCAGACATGAGCAGTTCTTC